This T cell receptor beta chain was found in a study of blood T cell repertoires in COVID-19. Looking at the study overall: The United States, Italy and Spain were the sources of the acute and convalescent COVID-19 samples. T cells, B-cell-depleted T cells, or PBMCs provided the cDNA or gDNA that served as material.

This table comes from immunoSEQ multiplex PCR, and its TCRdb copy is limited to in-frame clones, with some not included. Among under 450,000 clones listed, approximately 89% were seen once. Trimming took 2 bases from V and 3 from J; bases not matched to a gene: 6. The V gene's germline CDR1 is MNHNS and CDR2 SASEGT. The CDR3 extends over 15 amino acids. Participants reported their clinical history, and cohort assignment relied on those reports. The V gene is TRBV6-1, the J gene TRBJ1-2; TRBD1 agrees at 7 bases. The clonotype was recovered from a man aged 25 to 45 who had recovered from COVID-19. Sequenced sample: PBMCs or T cells enriched from blood (not recorded which). In DNA, the CDR3 is TGTGCCAGCAGTGAACCCGGGACAGTCGACTATGGCTACACCTTC. This sequence encodes CASSEPGTVDYGYTF.